These T cell receptor beta chains were read from a single sample in a study of blood T cell repertoires in COVID-19. This table comes from immunoSEQ multiplex PCR, and its TCRdb copy is limited to in-frame clones, with some not included. The data contain over 200,000 clones, 65% to 90% of them singletons. Material for sequencing was PBMCs or T cells enriched from blood (not recorded which). The source of these receptors is a woman between 25 and 40 years old who had been exposed to COVID-19. The CDR3 runs from the conserved cysteine through the conserved F or W. Fields, in order: D gene, V gene, clone size, J gene, CDR3 DNA, CDR3 protein. D genes are given only for firm matches. Expanded clones are given a class, and other clones once, few, many or no size at all.

D gene: NA
V gene: TRBV5-1
clone size: NA
J gene: TRBJ2-3
CDR3 DNA: TGCGCCAGCAGCAGATTACAGGGTCTCCTTACAGATACGCAGTATTTT
CDR3 protein: CASSRLQGLLTDTQYF

D gene: NA
V gene: TRBV4-1
clone size: once
J gene: TRBJ1-2
CDR3 DNA: TGCGCCAGCAGCCAAGAAGGCCCGACTAGGACGGATGGGGGCTACACCTTC
CDR3 protein: CASSQEGPTRTDGGYTF

D gene: TRBD1
V gene: TRBV7-3
clone size: few
J gene: TRBJ2-6
CDR3 DNA: TGTGCCAGCAGCCAGGACAGGGCCCTATCTGGGGCCAACGTCCTGACTTTC
CDR3 protein: CASSQDRALSGANVLTF

D gene: TRBD2
V gene: TRBV11-3
clone size: NA
J gene: TRBJ2-2
CDR3 DNA: TGTGCCAGCAGCGCGCGGGGGTCCGGGGAGCTGTTTTTT
CDR3 protein: CASSARGSGELFF

D gene: TRBD1
V gene: TRBV15
clone size: NA
J gene: TRBJ1-2
CDR3 DNA: TGTGCCACCAGCACCGGACAGGACTATGGCTACACCTTC
CDR3 protein: CATSTGQDYGYTF

D gene: NA
V gene: TRBV14
clone size: few
J gene: TRBJ1-2
CDR3 DNA: TGTGCCAGCAGCGCAGGGTATTATGGCTACACCTTC
CDR3 protein: CASSAGYYGYTF

D gene: TRBD1
V gene: TRBV19
clone size: NA
J gene: TRBJ1-5
CDR3 DNA: TGTGCCAGTACTTACCGCGGACAGGTGGGGGATCAGCCCCAGCATTTT
CDR3 protein: CASTYRGQVGDQPQHF

D gene: NA
V gene: TRBV7-8
clone size: NA
J gene: TRBJ1-4
CDR3 DNA: TGTGCCAGCAGCCAACCATTGGGGGGTCCGGCAACTAATGAAAAACTGTTTTTT
CDR3 protein: CASSQPLGGPATNEKLFF

D gene: NA
V gene: TRBV5-1
clone size: NA
J gene: TRBJ1-5
CDR3 DNA: TGCGCCAGCAGCCTCCTTAGCAATCAGCCCCAGCATTTT
CDR3 protein: CASSLLSNQPQHF

D gene: NA
V gene: TRBV3-1/TRBV3-2
clone size: NA
J gene: TRBJ1-5
CDR3 DNA: TGTGCCAGCAGCCAAGTAATTGGGGCTCAGCCCCAGCATTTT
CDR3 protein: CASSQVIGAQPQHF

D gene: NA
V gene: TRBV12-3/TRBV12-4
clone size: NA
J gene: TRBJ2-3
CDR3 DNA: TGTGCCAGCAATAATGCAGATACGCAGTATTTT
CDR3 protein: CASNNADTQYF

D gene: NA
V gene: TRBV9
clone size: NA
J gene: TRBJ1-6
CDR3 DNA: TGTGCCAGCAGCCAAGTGGGGGCCCCCAATTCACCCCTCCACTTT
CDR3 protein: CASSQVGAPNSPLHF

D gene: NA
V gene: TRBV14
clone size: NA
J gene: TRBJ1-2
CDR3 DNA: TGTGCCAGCAGCCAAGTCCTGGGGCCCCCATCAGGGAACTATGGCTACACCTTC
CDR3 protein: CASSQVLGPPSGNYGYTF

D gene: NA
V gene: TRBV7-9
clone size: NA
J gene: TRBJ1-1
CDR3 DNA: TGTGCCAGCAGCTTATTGGGGGGAGAGGGTGGCACTGAAGCTTTCTTT
CDR3 protein: CASSLLGGEGGTEAFF

D gene: TRBD1
V gene: TRBV7-6
clone size: NA
J gene: TRBJ2-3
CDR3 DNA: TGTGCCAGCAGCTTCGACAGGGGGAGTCCAGATACGCAGTATTTT
CDR3 protein: CASSFDRGSPDTQYF

D gene: NA
V gene: TRBV4-1
clone size: NA
J gene: TRBJ2-7
CDR3 DNA: TGCGCCAGCAGCCAAGATCGCAGTTTTCCCTACGAGCAGTACTTC
CDR3 protein: CASSQDRSFPYEQYF

D gene: TRBD1
V gene: TRBV2
clone size: NA
J gene: TRBJ1-4
CDR3 DNA: TGTGCCGACCGACAGGGGGTTGCAACTAATGAAAAACTGTTTTTT
CDR3 protein: CADRQGVATNEKLFF

D gene: TRBD1
V gene: TRBV7-3
clone size: NA
J gene: TRBJ2-2
CDR3 DNA: TGTGCCAGCAAATCCGGGACAGGGGCCGGGGAGCTGTTTTTT
CDR3 protein: CASKSGTGAGELFF

D gene: TRBD1
V gene: TRBV19
clone size: few
J gene: TRBJ1-5
CDR3 DNA: TGTGCCAGTAGTATAGGGGGACAGGCAGCCCAGCATTTT
CDR3 protein: CASSIGGQAAQHF

D gene: NA
V gene: TRBV6-5
clone size: once
J gene: TRBJ1-1
CDR3 DNA: TGTGCCACTTTTAACACTGAAGCTTTCTTT
CDR3 protein: CATFNTEAFF

D gene: TRBD1
V gene: TRBV2
clone size: once
J gene: TRBJ2-7
CDR3 DNA: TGTGCCAGCGGGACAGGGGCGGACTACGAGCAGTACTTC
CDR3 protein: CASGTGADYEQYF

D gene: NA
V gene: TRBV2
clone size: NA
J gene: TRBJ2-7
CDR3 DNA: TGTGCCAGCAGCCAAATTCAGGGGGGCGAGCAGTACTTC
CDR3 protein: CASSQIQGGEQYF

D gene: NA
V gene: TRBV6-6
clone size: NA
J gene: TRBJ1-2
CDR3 DNA: TGTGCCAGCAGTTACTCGGTCGGCAGGGCGCACTTCGGCTACACCTTC
CDR3 protein: CASSYSVGRAHFGYTF

D gene: TRBD2
V gene: TRBV9
clone size: NA
J gene: TRBJ2-1
CDR3 DNA: TGTGCCAGCAGCGTAGGGCTAGCGGGGGCCCCCTACAATGAGCAGTTCTTC
CDR3 protein: CASSVGLAGAPYNEQFF

D gene: NA
V gene: TRBV5-1
clone size: NA
J gene: TRBJ1-1
CDR3 DNA: TGCGCCAGCAGCTTGGGCGGAAACACTGAAGCTTTCTTT
CDR3 protein: CASSLGGNTEAFF

D gene: NA
V gene: TRBV2
clone size: NA
J gene: TRBJ2-1
CDR3 DNA: TGTGCCAGCAGTGCATCGGCGGTGGGGCTTTTCGGCTCCTACAATGAGCAGTTCTTC
CDR3 protein: CASSASAVGLFGSYNEQFF

D gene: TRBD1
V gene: TRBV19
clone size: once
J gene: TRBJ2-7
CDR3 DNA: TGTGCCAGTAGTATCCAACAGGGGGCATTCGGCTACGAGCAGTACTTC
CDR3 protein: CASSIQQGAFGYEQYF

D gene: NA
V gene: TRBV30
clone size: NA
J gene: TRBJ1-6
CDR3 DNA: TGTGCCTGGAGCCCCCGGAGCTCCTATAATTCACCCCTCCACTTT
CDR3 protein: CAWSPRSSYNSPLHF

D gene: TRBD1
V gene: TRBV5-1
clone size: NA
J gene: TRBJ1-2
CDR3 DNA: TGCGCCAGCAGCTTGCCCTCCCCCGAGGACAGGGGTAACTTAGCTAACTATGGCTACACCTTC
CDR3 protein: CASSLPSPEDRGNLANYGYTF

D gene: NA
V gene: TRBV28
clone size: NA
J gene: TRBJ2-7
CDR3 DNA: TGTGCCAGCAGTTCCCCCTCCCCCCAGAACTACGAGCAGTACTTC
CDR3 protein: CASSSPSPQNYEQYF

D gene: NA
V gene: TRBV6-5
clone size: once
J gene: TRBJ2-2
CDR3 DNA: TGTGCCAGCAGTCAGTGGCAGGGGAACACCGGGGAGCTGTTTTTT
CDR3 protein: CASSQWQGNTGELFF

D gene: TRBD1
V gene: TRBV29-1
clone size: NA
J gene: TRBJ1-5
CDR3 DNA: TGCAGCGTCGGACAGGGGGTCGATCAGCCCCAGCATTTT
CDR3 protein: CSVGQGVDQPQHF

D gene: TRBD2
V gene: TRBV5-1
clone size: NA
J gene: TRBJ2-3
CDR3 DNA: TGCGCCAGCAGTTGGATGAGCGGGGGGGCGGATACGCAGTATTTT
CDR3 protein: CASSWMSGGADTQYF

D gene: TRBD2
V gene: TRBV25-1
clone size: NA
J gene: TRBJ2-1
CDR3 DNA: TGTGCCAGCAGAGGACTAGCTCTCTACAATGAGCAGTTCTTC
CDR3 protein: CASRGLALYNEQFF

D gene: TRBD2
V gene: TRBV10-1
clone size: NA
J gene: TRBJ2-1
CDR3 DNA: TGCGCCAGCAGTGAGTCAGGGGCTAGCGGCAATGAGCAGTTCTTC
CDR3 protein: CASSESGASGNEQFF

D gene: TRBD1
V gene: TRBV7-6
clone size: NA
J gene: TRBJ1-3
CDR3 DNA: TGTGCCAGCAGCTTTTCGGTGACAGGGGAGAATGGAAACACCATATATTTT
CDR3 protein: CASSFSVTGENGNTIYF

D gene: NA
V gene: TRBV7-9
clone size: few
J gene: TRBJ2-6
CDR3 DNA: TGTGCCACCTCGGGGGCTGGGGCCAACGTCCTGACTTTC
CDR3 protein: CATSGAGANVLTF

D gene: NA
V gene: TRBV5-1
clone size: once
J gene: TRBJ2-7
CDR3 DNA: TGCGCCAGCAGCTTCCGCAGGGGCAACGAGCAGTACTTC
CDR3 protein: CASSFRRGNEQYF

D gene: NA
V gene: TRBV7-9
clone size: NA
J gene: TRBJ2-7
CDR3 DNA: TGTGCCAGCAGCTTATCAGTCTCCTACGAGCAGTACTTC
CDR3 protein: CASSLSVSYEQYF

D gene: NA
V gene: TRBV6-2/TRBV6-3
clone size: NA
J gene: TRBJ2-1
CDR3 DNA: TGTGCCAGCAGTTACTCGACGTCGGGTAGTACGGGCAATGAGCAGTTCTTC
CDR3 protein: CASSYSTSGSTGNEQFF

D gene: TRBD1
V gene: TRBV27
clone size: few
J gene: TRBJ1-2
CDR3 DNA: TGTGCCAGCAGTTCGGGGGACAGGGAGGGCTACACCTTC
CDR3 protein: CASSSGDREGYTF

D gene: NA
V gene: TRBV7-8
clone size: NA
J gene: TRBJ1-3
CDR3 DNA: TGTGCCAGCAGCTTAGATTCCCCCGGGTACAGAAACACCATATATTTT
CDR3 protein: CASSLDSPGYRNTIYF

D gene: NA
V gene: TRBV19
clone size: NA
J gene: TRBJ1-1
CDR3 DNA: TGTGCCAGTGGACCCTCCGACAGGTATGAAGCTTTCTTT
CDR3 protein: CASGPSDRYEAFF

D gene: NA
V gene: TRBV11-3
clone size: once
J gene: TRBJ2-1
CDR3 DNA: TGTGCCAGCAGCTTAGATGGCGGCGTGGACAATGAGCAGTTCTTC
CDR3 protein: CASSLDGGVDNEQFF

D gene: NA
V gene: TRBV5-4
clone size: NA
J gene: TRBJ1-2
CDR3 DNA: TGTGCCAGCAGCTTGGAGGAGAAGGGGAATGGCTACACCTTC
CDR3 protein: CASSLEEKGNGYTF

D gene: TRBD2
V gene: TRBV30
clone size: NA
J gene: TRBJ2-3
CDR3 DNA: TGTGCCTGGAGGCGGACTAGCGGGGGACTGAACACAGATACGCAGTATTTT
CDR3 protein: CAWRRTSGGLNTDTQYF

D gene: NA
V gene: TRBV6-5
clone size: NA
J gene: TRBJ1-1
CDR3 DNA: TGTGCCACCGCTACAGGGCTCGAAGCTTTCTTT
CDR3 protein: CATATGLEAFF

D gene: TRBD2
V gene: TRBV11-3
clone size: NA
J gene: TRBJ2-7
CDR3 DNA: TGTGCCAGGAGTCGGATAGCGGGGGGTCCGTTTAACATCTACGAGCAGTACTTC
CDR3 protein: CARSRIAGGPFNIYEQYF

D gene: NA
V gene: TRBV12-3/TRBV12-4
clone size: NA
J gene: TRBJ1-1
CDR3 DNA: TGTGCCAGCAGTTTCGGCGCGGGCTCTGAAGCTTTCTTT
CDR3 protein: CASSFGAGSEAFF

D gene: TRBD1
V gene: TRBV6-2/TRBV6-3
clone size: NA
J gene: TRBJ1-5
CDR3 DNA: TGTGCCAGCAGTCCACGACAGGGTGAGGGCAATCAGCCCCAGCATTTT
CDR3 protein: CASSPRQGEGNQPQHF